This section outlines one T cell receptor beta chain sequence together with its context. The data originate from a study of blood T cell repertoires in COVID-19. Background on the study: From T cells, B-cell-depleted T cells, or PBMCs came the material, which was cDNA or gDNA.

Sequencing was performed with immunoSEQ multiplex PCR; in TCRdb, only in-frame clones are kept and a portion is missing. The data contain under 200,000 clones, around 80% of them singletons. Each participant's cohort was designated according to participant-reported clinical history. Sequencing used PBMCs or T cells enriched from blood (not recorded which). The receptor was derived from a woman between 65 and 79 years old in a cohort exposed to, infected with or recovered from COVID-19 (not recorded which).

The DNA of the CDR3 is TGTGCCAGCAGTCCGGAGGGAAAACAGTACTTC. Amino acids: CASSPEGKQYF. The chain carries TRBV28 and TRBJ2-7; D is perhaps TRBD2 (6 bases). The V gene lost 5 bases and the J gene lost 10 bases, with 12 bases spanning the gap. The CDR3 is 11 residues long. From germline, CDR1 is MDHEN and CDR2 SYDVKM.